The 21 T cell receptor beta chains presented below share a single source sample, sequenced in a study of cytomegalovirus exposure and HLA in healthy donors. 60 Vbeta and 13 Jbeta primers were used in PCR. Libraries were prepared by immunoSEQ multiplex PCR; TCRdb keeps only in-frame clonotypes and omits some of them. Of roughly 130,000 clones in the sample, 70% to 90% were seen once. Material: PBMCs. The receptors originated from a woman aged 40 to 55 in good health and CMV-seropositive.

The chain employs TRBV5-1 and TRBJ1-5; tentative D call: TRBD1 (6 bases). In germline, CDR1 is SGHRS, CDR2 YFSETQ. The V and J ends lost 1 base and 6 bases respectively, with 11 bases between them. The CDR3 contains 14 residues. The CDR3 region has the DNA TGCGCCAGCAGCTTGACAGGGCAGGGTCAGCCCCAGCATTTT. This codes for CASSLTGQGQPQHF.

This sequence joins TRBV2 and TRBJ1-6; a weak D match, TRBD1 (6 bases). V dropped 3 bases and J dropped 10 bases, with 19 bases sitting between them. The CDR3 totals 16 residues. CDR1 is SNHLY and CDR2 is FYNNEI in the germline V gene. CDR3 amino acids: CASSDLGPPRGSPLHF. DNA of the CDR3: TGTGCCAGCAGTGATCTGGGGCCTCCCAGGGGATCACCCCTCCACTTT.

The chain employs TRBV7-8 and TRBJ1-3; 8 bases are a match to TRBD1. Unmatched junction bases numbered 6, after V lost 5 bases and J lost 0 bases. Germline values: CDR1 SGHVS, CDR2 FQNEAQ. CDR3 length: 16 amino acids. CDR3 protein: CASSPDRGSSGNTIYF. Written as DNA, the CDR3 is TGTGCCAGCAGCCCAGACAGGGGTTCCTCTGGAAACACCATATATTTT.

The chain carries TRBV15 and TRBJ1-1; D gene unclear. In germline, CDR1 is LNHNV, CDR2 YYDKDF (reference sequence). Trimming shortened V by 4 bases and J by 2 bases, and 5 bases separated the two germline ends. The CDR3 contains 12 residues. The chain's CDR3 is CATSTGNTEAFF. In DNA, the CDR3 is TGTGCCACCAGCACAGGTAACACTGAAGCTTTCTTT. Supplemented by reference TRBV15 and TRBJ1-1, the full variable domain reads DAMVIQNPRYQVTQFGKPVTLSCSQTLNHNVMYWYQQKSSQAPKLLFHYYDKDFNNEADTPDNFQSRRPNTSFCFLDIRSPGLGDTAMYLCATSTGNTEAFFGQGTRLTVV.

The chain is built from TRBV27 and TRBJ1-2; perhaps TRBD1 as D (6 bases). The CDR3 totals 14 residues. V lost 6 bases, J lost 1 base, and 12 bases lay in between. The germline CDR1 and CDR2 sequences are MNHEY and SMNVEV (reference sequence). CDR3: CASSILGGNYGYTF. DNA of the CDR3: TGTGCCAGCAGCATCCTAGGGGGTAACTATGGCTACACCTTC.

V usage is TRBV25-1 and J usage is TRBJ2-7, with a possible D match to TRBD2 (5 bases). This CDR3 has 15 residues. The germline gives CDR1 MGHDK, CDR2 SYGVNS. Trimming shortened V by 2 bases and J by 1 base, and 12 bases separated the two germline ends. The CDR3 DNA follows: TGTGCCAGCAGTGAACCCGGACTCAGGTCCTACGAGCAGTACTTC. This encodes CASSEPGLRSYEQYF.

The J gene is TRBJ2-7, the V gene TRBV4-3; possible D gene TRBD1, 6 bases. The V end was cut by 0 bases, the J end by 0 bases, with 12 bases between. CDR3 size: 16 residues. The V gene's germline CDR1 is LGHNA and CDR2 YSLEER. This CDR3 reads CASSQDWDISSYEQYF. In DNA form, the CDR3 reads TGCGCCAGCAGCCAAGACTGGGACATAAGCTCCTACGAGCAGTACTTC.

The V call is TRBV5-1, the J call TRBJ2-4, with a tentative D call TRBD2 (6 bases). The V and J ends lost 4 bases and 4 bases respectively, with 15 bases between them. The CDR3 runs 15 residues. CDR1 and CDR2 (germline): SGHRS, YFSETQ. This CDR3 is CASSGAGTSKNIQYF. The CDR3 DNA reads TGCGCCAGCAGCGGAGCCGGGACTTCGAAAAACATTCAGTACTTC.

V gene TRBV30 combines with J gene TRBJ1-2, with a tentative D call TRBD1 (5 bases). Germline V gene lookup returns CDR1 GTSNPN and CDR2 SVGIG (reference sequence). The ends were cut back, 1 base at V and 4 bases at J, with 13 bases in the middle. The CDR3 is made up of 14 amino acids. The CDR3 DNA sequence: TGTGCCTGGAGTGCAAATCAGGGATTCTATGGCTACACCTTC. Its protein is CAWSANQGFYGYTF.

This chain links TRBV6-4 with TRBJ2-1; tentatively, D is TRBD2 (6 bases). The CDR3 loop spans 16 amino acids. Deletions cut 6 bases from V and 0 bases from J, with 15 bases between. Germline assignment: CDR1 MRHNA and CDR2 SNTAGT. CDR3 amino acids: CASSPLAASSYNEQFF. CDR3 coding DNA: TGTGCCAGCAGCCCACTAGCTGCCAGCTCCTACAATGAGCAGTTCTTC.

J is TRBJ2-7 and V is TRBV27; 7 bases are a match to TRBD1. The CDR3 runs to 14 residues. CDR1 is MNHEY and CDR2 is SMNVEV in the germline V gene (reference sequence). Losses at the gene ends were 3 bases for V and 7 bases for J; bases not matched to a gene: 9. The CDR3 coding sequence is TGTGCCAGCAGTTTCCTTCAAACAGGGGAAGAGCAGTACTTC. Translated, it gives CASSFLQTGEEQYF.

This chain links TRBV28 with TRBJ1-1, with 8 bases lining up with TRBD1. CDR1 is MDHEN, CDR2 SYDVKM, per germline. CDR3 length: 16 amino acids. J was trimmed by 0 bases and V by 6 bases; bases with no gene match: 9. CDR3 in DNA: TGTGCCAGCAGACCACAGGGGGTTGGGATGAACACTGAAGCTTTCTTT. Translation gives CASRPQGVGMNTEAFF.

The J gene is TRBJ2-7, the V gene TRBV13, with D perhaps TRBD2 (5 bases). V was shortened by 4 bases and J by 7 bases, with 17 bases between the two germline ends. The germline V gene encodes CDR1 PRHDT and CDR2 FYEKMQ (reference sequence). This CDR3 has 14 amino acids. CDR3 sequence reads: CASSWGRATGEQYF. In DNA, the CDR3 is TGTGCCAGCAGCTGGGGTCGGGCCACGGGAGAGCAGTACTTC.

This clone occurred a few times. This sequence joins TRBV20-1 and TRBJ2-7; TRBD1 agrees at 10 bases. V lost 6 bases, J lost 9 bases, and 5 bases stayed unmatched. Germline loops: CDR1 DFQATT, CDR2 SNEGSKA (reference sequence). The CDR3 covers 11 residues. The CDR3: CSAGWDRGQYF. The CDR3 DNA reads TGCAGTGCGGGATGGGACAGGGGGCAGTACTTC.

This rearrangement joins TRBV5-1 to TRBJ2-7, with D possibly TRBD2 on 5 matching bases. Between the trimmed V and J ends, which lost 4 bases and 0 bases, there was a span of 8 bases. CDR3 size: 13 residues. Germline V gene lookup returns CDR1 SGHRS and CDR2 YFSETQ. The CDR3 nucleotides are TGCGCCAGCAGCGAGGGTGGCTCCTACGAGCAGTACTTC. Protein product: CASSEGGSYEQYF.

The CDR3 DNA sequence: TGTGCCAGCAGCAGGGATCCGGAAAAACTGTTTTTT. Its protein is CASSRDPEKLFF. This sequence joins TRBV6-1 and TRBJ1-4; D possibly corresponds to TRBD1 (5 bases). V lost 6 bases and J 8 bases, leaving 10 bases between the germline ends. Looked up from germline, CDR1 is MNHNS and CDR2 is SASEGT. The CDR3 is 12 amino acids.

The chain has TRBV15 and TRBJ2-1, with D hard to call. The CDR3 loop spans 16 amino acids. Germline lookup yields CDR1 LNHNV and CDR2 YYDKDF (reference sequence). Deletions cut 0 bases from V and 0 bases from J, with 9 bases between. CDR3 loop: CATSRERRSSYNEQFF. The DNA for the CDR3 is TGTGCCACCAGCAGAGAACGGCGGAGCTCCTACAATGAGCAGTTCTTC.

The chain couples TRBV18 to TRBJ2-1, with TRBD1 matching over 7 bases. Trimming removed 4 bases from V and 7 bases from J; junction bases left unmatched: 10. This CDR3 is built from 15 residues. Per the germline V gene, CDR1 is KGHSH and CDR2 is LQKENI. The CDR3 region is CASSHPDRNRNEQFF. The DNA for the CDR3 is TGTGCCAGCTCACACCCGGACAGGAACAGAAATGAGCAGTTCTTC.

This chain connects TRBV6-4 to TRBJ2-1, with TRBD1 matching over 8 bases. Losses at the gene ends were 7 bases for V and 8 bases for J; bases not matched to a gene: 13. CDR1 is MRHNA, CDR2 SNTAGT, per germline. CDR3 length: 15 residues. The CDR3 DNA sequence: TGTGCCAGCAATAAGACCGGGACAGGTGAAGATGAGCAGTTCTTC. Protein: CASNKTGTGEDEQFF.

The chain joins TRBV9 to TRBJ1-6; D is perhaps TRBD1 (5 bases). The CDR3 has 16 residues. CDR1 is SGDLS, CDR2 YYNGEE, per germline. V was cut by 4 bases and J by 8 bases, with 19 bases left in between. For the CDR3, the DNA is TGTGCCAGCAGCCCTGAGATGGGGCAGGACCATTCACCCCTCCACTTT. The encoded protein is CASSPEMGQDHSPLHF.

The V call is TRBV29-1, the J call TRBJ1-4; TRBD1 matches 10 bases. This CDR3 spans 13 amino acids. J was trimmed by 7 bases and V by 4 bases; bases with no gene match: 3. CDR1 is SQVTM, CDR2 ANQGSEA, per germline. The CDR3 nucleotides read TGCAGCGTTGTACGGGACAGGGGTGAAAAACTGTTTTTT. As protein: CSVVRDRGEKLFF.